This T cell receptor (beta chain) was retrieved from a study of shared clonotypes between healthy human individuals. Using immunoSEQ multiplex PCR, the repertoire was profiled, and TCRdb retains in-frame clones only, with some absent. The sample carries 850,000 to 1,200,000 clones, 75% recorded once. V gave up 4 bases and J gave up 1 base, with 11 bases separating them. The CDR3 runs 15 residues. The germline V gene has CDR1 KGHSH and CDR2 LQKENI. Splitting the CD4+ cells yielded a CD45RA+ naive subset and a CD45RA-negative memory subset. The chain has TRBV18 and TRBJ1-5; D gene uncertain. The clonotype was recovered from a man aged 18 to 29 in good health. The sequencing sample was made of memory CD4+ T cells sorted from blood. Stated subset: CD45RA-negative fraction. The CDR3 DNA follows: TGTGCCAGCTCACTCTCGGCCGAGAGCAATCAGCCCCAGCATTTT. Translating gives CASSLSAESNQPQHF.